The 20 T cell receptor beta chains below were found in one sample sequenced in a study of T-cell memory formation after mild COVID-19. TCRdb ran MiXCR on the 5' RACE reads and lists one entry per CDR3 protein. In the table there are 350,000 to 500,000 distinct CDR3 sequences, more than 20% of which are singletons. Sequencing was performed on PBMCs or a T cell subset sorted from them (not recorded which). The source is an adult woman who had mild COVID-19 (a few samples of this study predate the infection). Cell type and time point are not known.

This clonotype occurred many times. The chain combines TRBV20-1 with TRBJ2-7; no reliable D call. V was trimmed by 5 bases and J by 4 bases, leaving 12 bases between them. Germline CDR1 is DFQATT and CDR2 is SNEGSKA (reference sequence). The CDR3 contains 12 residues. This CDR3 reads CSAPWVGYEQYF. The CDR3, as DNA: TGCAGTGCTCCCTGGGTTGGGTACGAGCAGTACTTC.

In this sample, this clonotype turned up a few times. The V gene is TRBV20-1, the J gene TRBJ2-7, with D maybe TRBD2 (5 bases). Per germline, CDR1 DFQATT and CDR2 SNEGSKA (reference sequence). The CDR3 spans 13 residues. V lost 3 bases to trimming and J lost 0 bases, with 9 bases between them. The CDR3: CSARIEGSYEQYF. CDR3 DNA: TGCAGTGCTAGGATCGAGGGCTCCTACGAGCAGTACTTC.

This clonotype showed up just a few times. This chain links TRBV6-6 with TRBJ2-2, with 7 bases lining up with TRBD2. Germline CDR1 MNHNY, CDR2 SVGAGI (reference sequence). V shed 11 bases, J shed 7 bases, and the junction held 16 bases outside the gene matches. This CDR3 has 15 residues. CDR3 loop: CAAESGTKNYGELFF. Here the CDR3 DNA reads TGTGCCGCCGAGTCCGGGACTAAAAACTACGGGGAGCTGTTTTTT.

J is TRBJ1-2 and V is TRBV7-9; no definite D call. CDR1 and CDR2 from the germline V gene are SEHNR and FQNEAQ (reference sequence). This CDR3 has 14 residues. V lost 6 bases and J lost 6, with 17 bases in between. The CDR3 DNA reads TGTGCCAGCAGGGACGGGGTGGTGTCCGATGGCTACACCTTC. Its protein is CASRDGVVSDGYTF.

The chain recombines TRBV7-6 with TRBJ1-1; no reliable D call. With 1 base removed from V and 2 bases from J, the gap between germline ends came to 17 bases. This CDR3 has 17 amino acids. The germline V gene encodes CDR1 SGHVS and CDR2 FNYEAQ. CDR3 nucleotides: TGTGCCAGCAGCTTAGGGAGTCGGGGAGCCAGAAACACTGAAGCTTTCTTT. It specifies CASSLGSRGARNTEAFF.

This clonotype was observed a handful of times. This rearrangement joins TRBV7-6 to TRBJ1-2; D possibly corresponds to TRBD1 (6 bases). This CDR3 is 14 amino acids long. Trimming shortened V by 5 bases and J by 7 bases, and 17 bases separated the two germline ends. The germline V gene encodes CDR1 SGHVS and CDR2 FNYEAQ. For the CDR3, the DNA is TGTGCCAGCAGCCAGGACAGCGGGGGCTCTGGCTACACCTTC. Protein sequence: CASSQDSGGSGYTF.

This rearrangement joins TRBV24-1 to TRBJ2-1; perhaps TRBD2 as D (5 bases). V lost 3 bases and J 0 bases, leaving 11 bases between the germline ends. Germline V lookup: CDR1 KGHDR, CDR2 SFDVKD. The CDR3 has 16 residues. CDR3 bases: TGTGCCACCAGTGATATTCGGGCGGGCTCCTACAATGAGCAGTTCTTC. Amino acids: CATSDIRAGSYNEQFF.

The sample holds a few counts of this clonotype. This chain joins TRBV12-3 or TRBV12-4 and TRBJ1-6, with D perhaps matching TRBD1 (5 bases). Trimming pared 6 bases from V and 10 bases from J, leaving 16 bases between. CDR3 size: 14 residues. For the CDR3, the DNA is TGTGCCAGCAGCCTAGGGGTGGTTTTGTCACCCCTCCACTTT. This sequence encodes CASSLGVVLSPLHF.

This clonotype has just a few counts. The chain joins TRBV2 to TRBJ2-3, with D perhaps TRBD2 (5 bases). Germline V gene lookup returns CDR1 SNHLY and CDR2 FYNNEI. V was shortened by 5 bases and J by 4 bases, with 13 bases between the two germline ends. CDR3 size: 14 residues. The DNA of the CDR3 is TGTGCCAGCAGTTGGACTCCTCTTTCAGATACGCAGTATTTT. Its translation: CASSWTPLSDTQYF.

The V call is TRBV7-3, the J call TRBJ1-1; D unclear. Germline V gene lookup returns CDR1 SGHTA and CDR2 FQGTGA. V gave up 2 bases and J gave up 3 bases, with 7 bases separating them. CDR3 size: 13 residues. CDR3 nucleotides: TGTGCCAGCAGCTTATTAGGTCACACTGAAGCTTTCTTT. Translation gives CASSLLGHTEAFF.

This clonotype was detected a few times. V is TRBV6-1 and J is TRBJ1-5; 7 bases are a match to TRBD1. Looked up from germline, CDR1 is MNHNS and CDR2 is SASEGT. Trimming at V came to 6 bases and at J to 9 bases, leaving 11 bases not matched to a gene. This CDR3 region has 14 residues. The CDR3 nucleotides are TGTGCCAGCAGAGCGGGACAGTCCGGGCGGCCCCAGCATTTT. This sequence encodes CASRAGQSGRPQHF.

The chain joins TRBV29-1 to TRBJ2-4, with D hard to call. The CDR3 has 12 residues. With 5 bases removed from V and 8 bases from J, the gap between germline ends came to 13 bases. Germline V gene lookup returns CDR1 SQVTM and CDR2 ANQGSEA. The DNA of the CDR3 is TGCAGCGTTCGACAAGTTATGGACATTCAGTACTTC. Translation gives CSVRQVMDIQYF.

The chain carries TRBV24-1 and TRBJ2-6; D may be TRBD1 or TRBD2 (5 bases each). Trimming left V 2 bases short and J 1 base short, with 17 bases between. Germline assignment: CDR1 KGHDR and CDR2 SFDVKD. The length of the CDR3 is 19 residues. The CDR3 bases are TGTGCCACCAGTGATTGGAGCCCCTACGAGGGGTCTGGGGCCAACGTCCTGACTTTC. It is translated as CATSDWSPYEGSGANVLTF.

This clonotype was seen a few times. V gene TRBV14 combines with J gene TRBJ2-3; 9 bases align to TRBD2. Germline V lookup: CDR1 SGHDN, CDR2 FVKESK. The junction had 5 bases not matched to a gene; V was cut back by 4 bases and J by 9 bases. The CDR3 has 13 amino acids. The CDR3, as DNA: TGTGCCAGCAGCCTTACCCTAGCGGGGACGCAGTATTTT. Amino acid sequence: CASSLTLAGTQYF.

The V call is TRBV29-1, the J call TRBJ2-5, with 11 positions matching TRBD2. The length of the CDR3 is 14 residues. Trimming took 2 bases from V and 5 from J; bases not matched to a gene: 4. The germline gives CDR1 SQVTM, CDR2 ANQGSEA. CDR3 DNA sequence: TGCAGCGTTGAACTAGCGGGAGGAGGGGAGACCCAGTACTTC. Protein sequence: CSVELAGGGETQYF.

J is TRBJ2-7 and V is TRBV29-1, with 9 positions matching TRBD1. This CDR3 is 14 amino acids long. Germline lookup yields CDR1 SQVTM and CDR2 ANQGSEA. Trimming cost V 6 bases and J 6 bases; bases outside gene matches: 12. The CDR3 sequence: CSVTSWTGASEQYF. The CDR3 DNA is TGCAGCGTGACCTCCTGGACAGGGGCAAGCGAGCAGTACTTC.

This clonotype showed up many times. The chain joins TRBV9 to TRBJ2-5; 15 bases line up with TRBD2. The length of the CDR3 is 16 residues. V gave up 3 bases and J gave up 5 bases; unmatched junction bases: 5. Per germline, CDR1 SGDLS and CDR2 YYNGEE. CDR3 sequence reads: CASSGTSGGAVETQYF. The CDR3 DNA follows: TGTGCCAGCAGCGGGACTAGCGGGGGGGCCGTTGAGACCCAGTACTTC.

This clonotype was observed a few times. The CDR3 protein is CASSPLGGLLQETQYF. As DNA, the CDR3 is TGTGCCAGCAGCCCCCTTGGGGGCCTCCTCCAAGAGACCCAGTACTTC. The J gene is TRBJ2-5, the V gene TRBV14; D might be TRBD1 (6 bases). CDR3 length equals 16 residues. CDR1 and CDR2 from the germline V gene are SGHDN and FVKESK. The V end was cut by 4 bases, the J end by 1 base, with 16 bases between.

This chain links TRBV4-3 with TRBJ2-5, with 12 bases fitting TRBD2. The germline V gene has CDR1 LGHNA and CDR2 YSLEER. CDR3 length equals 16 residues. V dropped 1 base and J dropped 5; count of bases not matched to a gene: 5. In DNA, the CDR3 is TGCGCCAGCAGCCAAGGAGGACTAGCGGGAATCGAGACCCAGTACTTC. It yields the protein CASSQGGLAGIETQYF.

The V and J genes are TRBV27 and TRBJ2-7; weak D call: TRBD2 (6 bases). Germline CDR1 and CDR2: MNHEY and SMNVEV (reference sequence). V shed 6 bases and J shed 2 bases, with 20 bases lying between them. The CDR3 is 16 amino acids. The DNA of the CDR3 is TGTGCCAGCAGAAAAGTTGGCGGGGTTATCCCCTACGAGCAGTACTTC. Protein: CASRKVGGVIPYEQYF.